This note documents a single T cell receptor (beta chain) sequence. Its antigen is unidentified. The CDR3 length is 13 residues. The germline V gene encodes CDR1 SQVTM and CDR2 ANQGSEA. After removal of 7 bases from V and 4 bases from J, the junction contained 5 bases not matched to a gene. The data belong to a study of T-cell reconstitution after alpha-beta-depleted transplantation in children. Study-wide results and limits: T-cell numbers and diversity one year post-transplant derived largely from freshly generated T cells. As was reported, about two months after transplant, alpha-beta T cells came from several hundred expanded graft clones.

The TCRbeta library was prepared with unique molecular identifiers. TCRdb recomputed calls from the PCR reads with MiXCR, one row per CDR3 protein. The sample yields roughly 350,000 distinct CDR3 sequences, roughly 15% seen once. The chain is built from TRBV29-1 and TRBJ2-1; TRBD2 matches 9 bases. The clonotype originates from a male patient aged 2-10 years who had a stem cell transplant for acute lymphoblastic leukemia, so the T cells may come from the graft donor. Sequenced here: PBMCs, mostly from graft donor cells, sampled 360 days after TCRalphabeta/CD19-depleted stem cell transplant. The CDR3 nucleotides read TGCAGCGACCGACTAGCGGTATACAATGAGCAGTTCTTC. It is translated as CSDRLAVYNEQFF.